A selection of T cell receptor beta chains follows, all from one sample in a study of cytomegalovirus exposure and HLA in healthy donors. Method: immunoSEQ multiplex PCR; TCRdb's copy keeps in-frame clones and lacks some. This sample has over 150,000 clones, with around four fifths found just once. What was sequenced was PBMCs. The receptor set was obtained from a woman between 45 and 65 years old in good health and CMV-seronegative. Both conserved end residues are part of each CDR3. A D gene is named only where the DNA matches it firmly. Size tells how often a clone was seen (once, few, many) or the class of an expanded clone, and some rows leave it out.

length	D	size	V	J	CDR3	DNA
16	TRBD2	.	TRBV7-2	TRBJ2-2	CASSPWGGVNTGELFF	TGTGCCAGCAGCCCTTGGGGAGGGGTCAACACCGGGGAGCTGTTTTTT
13	.	.	TRBV10-1	TRBJ1-1	CASSGNRATEAFF	TGCGCCAGCAGTGGAAACAGGGCTACTGAAGCTTTCTTT
15	TRBD1	.	TRBV18	TRBJ2-7	CASSLGRDRVYEQYF	TGTGCCAGCTCACTCGGCCGGGACAGGGTCTACGAGCAGTACTTC
14	TRBD2	few	TRBV5-1	TRBJ2-7	CASSTTSELGEQYF	TGCGCCAGCAGCACGACTAGCGAGCTTGGCGAGCAGTACTTC
14	.	few	TRBV5-1	TRBJ2-1	CASSLVGLLNEQFF	TGCGCCAGCAGCTTGGTAGGACTACTCAATGAGCAGTTCTTC
14	TRBD2	many	TRBV6-1	TRBJ2-7	CASQEGLEGYEQYF	TGTGCCAGCCAAGAGGGACTAGAAGGGTACGAGCAGTACTTC
16	TRBD2	few	TRBV5-1	TRBJ2-7	CASSLVATSGSYEQYF	TGCGCCAGCAGCTTGGTAGCGACTAGCGGCTCCTACGAGCAGTACTTC
16	TRBD2	.	TRBV7-3	TRBJ2-1	CASSPQPGGRSNEQFF	TGTGCCAGCAGCCCCCAGCCAGGCGGGAGGAGTAATGAGCAGTTCTTC
13	.	.	TRBV28	TRBJ1-5	CASSSGGTQPQHF	TGTGCCAGCAGTTCGGGGGGTACTCAGCCCCAGCATTTT
13	.	.	TRBV28	TRBJ1-1	CASLTGMNTEAFF	TGTGCCAGCCTCACAGGCATGAACACTGAAGCTTTCTTT
15	.	once	TRBV29-1	TRBJ2-7	CSVLRGAGRADEQYF	TGCAGCGTTCTAAGGGGGGCGGGGAGGGCCGACGAGCAGTACTTC
16	TRBD1	.	TRBV6-6	TRBJ2-1	CASRHLGQGSYNEQFF	TGTGCCAGCAGGCATTTGGGACAGGGGTCCTACAATGAGCAGTTCTTC
11	.	.	TRBV20-1	TRBJ2-1	CSATSSVEQFF	TGCAGTGCTACATCTAGCGTCGAGCAGTTCTTC
18	TRBD1	.	TRBV5-1	TRBJ1-1	CASSPSQGAGLWNTEAFF	TGCGCCAGCAGCCCAAGCCAGGGGGCCGGTCTTTGGAACACTGAAGCTTTCTTT
14	.	.	TRBV13	TRBJ2-7	CASRRAGRMGEQYF	TGTGCCAGCAGAAGGGCGGGAAGAATGGGCGAGCAGTACTTC
14	.	.	TRBV5-1	TRBJ2-5	CASSSGALWETQYF	TGCGCCAGCAGCTCAGGGGCACTTTGGGAGACCCAGTACTTC
13	TRBD1	once	TRBV5-6	TRBJ2-2	CASSPTGRGELFF	TGTGCCAGCAGCCCGACAGGGCGAGGGGAGCTGTTTTTT
13	.	.	TRBV18	TRBJ2-1	CASSPGVYNEQFF	TGTGCCAGCTCACCAGGAGTCTACAATGAGCAGTTCTTC
13	.	.	TRBV19	TRBJ1-1	CASSRGFRTEAFF	TGTGCCAGTAGCAGGGGTTTTCGGACTGAAGCTTTCTTT
15	TRBD2	.	TRBV12-5	TRBJ2-1	CASGVGGSSYNEQFF	TGTGCTAGTGGTGTGGGAGGGAGCTCCTACAATGAGCAGTTCTTC
13	.	.	TRBV6-5	TRBJ1-6	CASSPQGYSPLHF	TGTGCCAGCTCCCCCCAGGGGTATTCACCCCTCCACTTT
11	.	.	TRBV4-2	TRBJ1-2	CASSLGEGYTF	TGTGCCAGCAGCCTAGGGGAAGGCTACACCTTC
13	.	.	TRBV2	TRBJ1-1	CASSVAMNTEAFF	TGTGCCAGCAGTGTAGCTATGAACACTGAAGCTTTCTTT
15	TRBD2	.	TRBV7-9	TRBJ2-5	CAGSPYSGVQETQYF	TGTGCCGGCAGCCCCTATAGCGGGGTCCAAGAGACCCAGTACTTC
15	TRBD2	.	TRBV5-1	TRBJ2-3	CASRSSAGGTDTQYF	TGCGCCTCCCGCTCTAGCGCGGGAGGCACAGATACGCAGTATTTT
15	.	.	TRBV7-9	TRBJ2-1	CASSFERAIYNEQFF	TGTGCCAGCAGCTTCGAGAGAGCGATCTACAATGAGCAGTTCTTC